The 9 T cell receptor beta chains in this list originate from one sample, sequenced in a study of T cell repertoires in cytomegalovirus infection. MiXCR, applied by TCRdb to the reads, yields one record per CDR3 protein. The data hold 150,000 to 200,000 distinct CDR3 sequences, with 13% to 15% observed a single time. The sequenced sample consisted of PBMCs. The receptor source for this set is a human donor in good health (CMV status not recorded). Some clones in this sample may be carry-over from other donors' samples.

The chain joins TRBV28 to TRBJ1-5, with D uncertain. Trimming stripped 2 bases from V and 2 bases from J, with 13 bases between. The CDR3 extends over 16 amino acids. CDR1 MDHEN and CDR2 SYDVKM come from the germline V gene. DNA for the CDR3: TGTGCCAGCAGTTTAGACTTCGGGGTTGGCAATCAGCCCCAGCATTTT. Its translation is CASSLDFGVGNQPQHF.

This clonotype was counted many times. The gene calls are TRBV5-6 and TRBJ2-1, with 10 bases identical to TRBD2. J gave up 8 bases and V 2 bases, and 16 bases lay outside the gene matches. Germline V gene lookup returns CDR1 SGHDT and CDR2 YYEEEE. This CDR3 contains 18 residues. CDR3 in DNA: TGTGCCAGCAGCTTTTCCCAGCGGGAGGGCCGCATAGAGGATGAGCAGTTCTTC. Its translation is CASSFSQREGRIEDEQFF.

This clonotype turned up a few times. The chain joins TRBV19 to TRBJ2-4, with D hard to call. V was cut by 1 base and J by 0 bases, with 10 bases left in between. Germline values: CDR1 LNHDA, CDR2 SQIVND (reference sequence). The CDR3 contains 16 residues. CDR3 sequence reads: CASSIGGSLAKNIQYF. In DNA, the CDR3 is TGTGCCAGTAGTATAGGAGGCAGCTTAGCCAAAAACATTCAGTACTTC.

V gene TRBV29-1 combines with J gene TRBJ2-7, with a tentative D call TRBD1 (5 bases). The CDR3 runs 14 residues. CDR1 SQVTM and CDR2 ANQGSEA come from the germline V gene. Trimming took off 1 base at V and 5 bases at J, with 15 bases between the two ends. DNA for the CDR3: TGCAGCGTTGAAGGCCCCAGGGCCGGGCACGAGCAGTACTTC. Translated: CSVEGPRAGHEQYF.

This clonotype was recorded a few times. CDR3 nucleotides: TGTGCCAGCAGTTACAGGGGCCCCGGGGAGCTGTTTTTT. Translated: CASSYRGPGELFF. The J gene is TRBJ2-2, the V gene TRBV6-2 or TRBV6-3; a possible D gene is TRBD1 (5 bases). The CDR3 runs 13 residues. V dropped 2 bases and J dropped 6 bases, with 7 bases sitting between them. Germline-derived CDR1 and CDR2 are MNHEY and SVGEGT.

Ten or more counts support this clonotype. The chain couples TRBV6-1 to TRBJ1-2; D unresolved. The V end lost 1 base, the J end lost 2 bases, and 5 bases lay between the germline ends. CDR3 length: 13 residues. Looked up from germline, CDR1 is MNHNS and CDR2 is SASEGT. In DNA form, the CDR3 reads TGTGCCAGCAGTGAAGGACACAACTATGGCTACACCTTC. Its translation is CASSEGHNYGYTF.

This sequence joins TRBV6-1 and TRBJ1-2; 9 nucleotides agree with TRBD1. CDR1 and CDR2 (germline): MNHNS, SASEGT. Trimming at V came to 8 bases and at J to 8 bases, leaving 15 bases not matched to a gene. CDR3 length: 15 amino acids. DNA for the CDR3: TGTGCCAGCGCCGAGGGGACAGGGCTGAGGGAAGGCTACACCTTC. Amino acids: CASAEGTGLREGYTF.

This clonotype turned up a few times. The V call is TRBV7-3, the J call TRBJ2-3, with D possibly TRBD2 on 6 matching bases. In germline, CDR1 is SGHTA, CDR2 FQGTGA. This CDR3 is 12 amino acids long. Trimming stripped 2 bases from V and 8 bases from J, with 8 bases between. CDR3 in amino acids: CASSLQEGTQYF. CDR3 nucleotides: TGTGCCAGCAGCTTACAGGAGGGTACGCAGTATTTT.

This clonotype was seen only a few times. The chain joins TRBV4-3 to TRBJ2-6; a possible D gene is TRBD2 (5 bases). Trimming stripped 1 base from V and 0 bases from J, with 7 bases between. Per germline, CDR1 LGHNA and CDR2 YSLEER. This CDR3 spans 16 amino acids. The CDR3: CASSQVRDSGANVLTF. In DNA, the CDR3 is TGCGCCAGCAGCCAAGTCCGGGACTCTGGGGCCAACGTCCTGACTTTC.